Below, 23 T cell receptor beta chains from the same sample are listed, as sequenced in a study of blood T cell repertoires in COVID-19. Data came from immunoSEQ multiplex PCR; TCRdb stores just in-frame clones and leaves some out. The data contain some 190,000 clones, 85% to 90% of them singletons. Sequencing input: peripheral blood. The receptor set was obtained from a man between 18 and 35 years old with active or convalescent COVID-19.

This sequence joins TRBV2 and TRBJ2-7, with D possibly TRBD1 on 7 matching bases. V was shortened by 6 bases and J by 2 bases, with 14 bases between the two germline ends. The CDR3 covers 14 residues. Germline V gene data show CDR1 as SNHLY and CDR2 as FYNNEI. The CDR3 protein is CASRGGQYPYEQYF. CDR3 in DNA: TGTGCCAGCAGGGGGGGACAGTATCCCTACGAGCAGTACTTC. Combining the CDR3 with reference TRBV2 and TRBJ2-7 gives the whole variable domain EPEVTQTPSHQVTQMGQEVILRCVPISNHLYFYWYRQILGQKVEFLVSFYNNEISEKSEIFDDQFSVERPDGSNFTLKIRSTKLEDSAMYFCASRGGQYPYEQYFGPGTRLTVT.

The genes are TRBV4-1 and TRBJ2-7; 8 bases agree with TRBD1. This CDR3 has 15 residues. Trimming removed 3 bases from V and 1 base from J; junction bases left unmatched: 5. Germline V gene lookup returns CDR1 MGHRA and CDR2 YSYEKL. The CDR3 DNA reads as TGCGCCAGCAGCCAGAGACAGGGGTCGTCCTACGAGCAGTACTTC. Encoded protein: CASSQRQGSSYEQYF.

The genes are TRBV6-6 and TRBJ2-2, with 8 bases matching TRBD2. CDR3 size: 16 residues. Germline V gene sequence: CDR1 MNHNY, CDR2 SVGAGI (reference sequence). The ends lost 7 bases at V and 4 bases at J; junction bases unmatched: 11. CDR3: CASIPAGATGTGELFF. As DNA, the CDR3 is TGTGCCAGCATCCCAGCGGGGGCAACAGGCACCGGGGAGCTGTTTTTT.

This clone occurred a few times. The V and J genes are TRBV6-5 and TRBJ1-1; D not certain. CDR1 is MNHEY, CDR2 SVGAGI, per germline. V lost 0 bases to trimming and J lost 1 base, with 9 bases between them. The CDR3 runs to 15 residues. The CDR3 DNA is TGTGCCAGCAGTTACTCGAACTATAGGAACACTGAAGCTTTCTTT. Translated: CASSYSNYRNTEAFF.

The V gene is TRBV6-4, the J gene TRBJ1-6; 7 bases are shared with TRBD1. J lost 8 bases, V lost 3 bases, and 1 base had no gene match. In germline, CDR1 is MRHNA, CDR2 SNTAGT. The CDR3 consists of 13 residues. In DNA form, the CDR3 reads TGTGCCAGCAGTGAAACAGGGGATTCACCCCTCCACTTT. This translates into CASSETGDSPLHF.

The genes are TRBV30 and TRBJ1-6; a possible D gene is TRBD1 (6 bases). CDR1 and CDR2 from the germline V gene are GTSNPN and SVGIG (reference sequence). Trimming took 3 bases from V and 10 from J, leaving 19 bases between them. The CDR3 covers 15 residues. CDR3 DNA sequence: TGTGCCTGGAGCCCAGGGGACCAGAGGGGATCACCCCTCCACTTT. Its translation is CAWSPGDQRGSPLHF. The whole variable domain, filled in from reference TRBV30 and TRBJ1-6, reads SQTIHQWPATLVQPVGSPLSLECTVEGTSNPNLYWYRQAAGRGLQLLFYSVGIGQISSEVPQNLSASRPQDRQFILSSKKLLLSDSGFYLCAWSPGDQRGSPLHFGNGTRLTVT.

This clone was recorded only once. The chain joins TRBV30 to TRBJ1-6; the D gene is possibly TRBD1 (5 bases). This CDR3 has 15 residues. Germline values: CDR1 GTSNPN, CDR2 SVGIG (reference sequence). With 0 bases removed from V and 9 bases from J, the gap between germline ends came to 15 bases. In DNA, the CDR3 is TGTGCCTGGAGTGTCTCCAGGGTGGGGGGTTCACCCCTCCACTTT. Its translation is CAWSVSRVGGSPLHF.

V and J are TRBV6-6 and TRBJ2-7, with TRBD2 as a possible D gene (6 bases). The CDR3 loop spans 14 amino acids. Germline-derived CDR1 and CDR2 are MNHNY and SVGAGI (reference sequence). V lost 6 bases and J lost 11, with 23 bases in between. The CDR3: CASRKSRDLNLEYF. The DNA of the CDR3 is TGTGCCAGCAGAAAGAGCCGGGACTTAAATCTGGAGTACTTC.

V usage is TRBV25-1 and J usage is TRBJ1-5, with D possibly TRBD1 on 6 matching bases. The CDR3 sequence is 14 residues long. Germline-derived CDR1 and CDR2 are MGHDK and SYGVNS. Trimming stripped 3 bases from V and 2 bases from J, with 8 bases between. CDR3 sequence (DNA): TGTGCCAGCAGTGACAGGGGAGGCAATCAGCCCCAGCATTTT. Amino acid sequence: CASSDRGGNQPQHF.

V is TRBV27 and J is TRBJ2-3, with a possible D match to TRBD1 (5 bases). The germline gives CDR1 MNHEY, CDR2 SMNVEV (reference sequence). This CDR3 has 15 residues. Trimming removed 5 bases from V and 5 bases from J, with 17 bases in between. Here the CDR3 DNA reads TGTGCCAGCAGTGAAAAGGGGTTTCCCGTAGATACGCAGTATTTT. Amino acid sequence: CASSEKGFPVDTQYF.

A single count supports this clone. The V call is TRBV27, the J call TRBJ1-5; TRBD1 aligns across 9 bases. Germline V gene sequence: CDR1 MNHEY, CDR2 SMNVEV (reference sequence). With V trimmed by 5 bases and J by 7 bases, 9 bases remained unmatched. The CDR3 spans 15 residues. CDR3 coding DNA: TGTGCCAGCAGTCCGGGACAGGGAATCGAACAGCCCCAGCATTTT. Translating gives CASSPGQGIEQPQHF.

V is TRBV5-6 and J is TRBJ2-1, with 11 positions matching TRBD2. The germline gives CDR1 SGHDT, CDR2 YYEEEE. The CDR3 is made up of 14 amino acids. The V and J ends lost 3 bases and 5 bases, in that order; junction bases with no gene match: 1. The CDR3: CASSWGLADNEQFF. The CDR3 coding sequence is TGTGCCAGCAGCTGGGGACTAGCGGACAATGAGCAGTTCTTC.

This chain links TRBV6-5 with TRBJ2-7; 7 positions agree with TRBD1. Germline V gene lookup returns CDR1 MNHEY and CDR2 SVGAGI. CDR3 length: 15 amino acids. V shed 2 bases, J shed 0 bases, and the junction held 4 bases outside the gene matches. The CDR3 DNA reads as TGTGCCAGCAGTTACAGGGGGCATGGCTCCTACGAGCAGTACTTC. As protein: CASSYRGHGSYEQYF.

The CDR3 protein is CAYGRVGTEAFF. CDR3 nucleotides: TGTGCCTACGGGAGGGTGGGCACTGAAGCTTTCTTT. The genes are TRBV30 and TRBJ1-1; D gene uncertain. Deletions cut 7 bases from V and 4 bases from J, with 13 bases between. This CDR3 has 12 amino acids. The germline CDR1 and CDR2 sequences are GTSNPN and SVGIG (reference sequence). The entire variable domain, with the rest obtained from reference TRBV30 and TRBJ1-1, is as follows: SQTIHQWPATLVQPVGSPLSLECTVEGTSNPNLYWYRQAAGRGLQLLFYSVGIGQISSEVPQNLSASRPQDRQFILSSKKLLLSDSGFYLCAYGRVGTEAFFGQGTRLTVV.

The chain recombines TRBV6-5 with TRBJ2-1; D unresolved. The CDR3 is 15 residues long. V dropped 0 bases and J dropped 6 bases, with 12 bases sitting between them. Germline CDR1 MNHEY, CDR2 SVGAGI. CDR3 region: CASSYSRLSRNEQFF. The CDR3 nucleotides are TGTGCCAGCAGTTACTCGAGACTCAGCCGCAATGAGCAGTTCTTC.

The rearrangement links TRBV3-1 (or the pseudogene TRBV3-2) to TRBJ2-7; D remains unclear. Trimming pared 5 bases from V and 3 bases from J, leaving 8 bases between. The CDR3 loop spans 12 amino acids. The germline V gene has CDR1 LGHDT and CDR2 YNNKEL (reference sequence). The CDR3 sequence is CASSSYSYEQYF. CDR3 nucleotides: TGTGCCAGCAGCTCATACAGCTACGAGCAGTACTTC.

V gene TRBV25-1 combines with J gene TRBJ1-1, with TRBD1 matching over 7 bases. J was trimmed by 1 base and V by 4 bases; bases with no gene match: 6. The CDR3 totals 15 residues. Germline CDR1 is MGHDK and CDR2 is SYGVNS. CDR3 amino acids: CASSGPRGTNTEAFF. CDR3 DNA: TGTGCCAGCAGTGGGCCCAGGGGGACGAACACTGAAGCTTTCTTT.

The V call is TRBV5-1, the J call TRBJ1-1; no clear D. Germline values: CDR1 SGHRS, CDR2 YFSETQ. V was clipped by 0 bases and J by 0 bases, with 9 bases between them. The length of the CDR3 is 15 residues. The CDR3 coding sequence is TGCGCCAGCAGCTTGGGACCGGGAATGAACACTGAAGCTTTCTTT. Residues: CASSLGPGMNTEAFF.

The chain joins TRBV7-8 to TRBJ1-2; 7 nucleotides match TRBD1. CDR3 length equals 18 residues. Per the germline V gene, CDR1 is SGHVS and CDR2 is FQNEAQ. J gave up 0 bases and V 5 bases, and 15 bases lay outside the gene matches. CDR3 protein: CASSLRQGLRQANYGYTF. In DNA, the CDR3 is TGTGCCAGCAGCCTCCGACAGGGCCTTCGTCAAGCTAACTATGGCTACACCTTC. Supplemented by reference TRBV7-8 and TRBJ1-2, the full variable domain reads GAGVSQSPRYKVAKRGQDVALRCDPISGHVSLFWYQQALGQGPEFLTYFQNEAQLDKSGLPSDRFFAERPEGSVSTLKIQRTQQEDSAVYLCASSLRQGLRQANYGYTFGSGTRLTVV.

This clone occurred a few times. The V call is TRBV27, the J call TRBJ1-6; 8 nucleotides agree with TRBD1. The CDR3 sequence is 15 residues long. CDR1 is MNHEY, CDR2 SMNVEV, per germline (reference sequence). V gave up 0 bases and J gave up 10 bases; unmatched junction bases: 5. DNA for the CDR3: TGTGCCAGCAGTTTATCGGTCACAGGGGGATCACCCCTCCACTTT. This encodes CASSLSVTGGSPLHF.

A remark on this clone: The junction differs from germline at one of its ends, possibly a read error. The chain combines TRBV6-5 with TRBJ2-7, with D possibly TRBD2 on 5 matching bases. CDR3 length: 11 amino acids. Germline loops: CDR1 MNHEY, CDR2 SVGAGI. The CDR3 region has the DNA TGTGCCAGCTCCCCGGCTGGGGAGTTAGACTTC. It is translated as CASSPAGELDF.

The J gene is TRBJ1-1, the V gene TRBV5-1; D gene unclear. The CDR3 length is 13 residues. The germline V gene encodes CDR1 SGHRS and CDR2 YFSETQ. The V end was cut by 0 bases, the J end by 5 bases, with 8 bases between. Here the CDR3 DNA reads TGCGCCAGCAGCTTGGGTATAGAGACTGAAGCTTTCTTT. It encodes CASSLGIETEAFF.

This clone showed up many times. This chain links TRBV4-1 with TRBJ2-1; TRBD2 aligns across 11 bases. CDR1 is MGHRA and CDR2 is YSYEKL in the germline V gene. V lost 0 bases and J lost 6; bases outside the gene matches: 7. The CDR3 is 17 amino acids. The CDR3 spells CASSQERSSGRTNEQFF. The CDR3 nucleotides are TGCGCCAGCAGCCAAGAACGTTCTAGCGGGAGGACCAATGAGCAGTTCTTC.